This TCR beta chain was identified during a study of identical twins. Study results and limitations: Twin-shared out-of-frame alpha sequences were enriched for low generation probability.

The germline V gene has CDR1 SNHLY and CDR2 FYNNEI. The CDR3 is 13 amino acids. V gave up 5 bases and J gave up 4 bases, with 9 bases separating them. This clonotype was detected a few times. Its target is unknown. A template switching step contributed a universal primer site, while unique molecular identifiers were present in the cDNA. TCRdb fed the 5' RACE reads into MiXCR, producing one record per CDR3 protein. The repertoire consists of some 900,000 distinct CDR3 sequences, with 9% to 15% occurring once and the leading ten covering about 1.5%. Another study also made use of these data, one on yellow fever vaccine responses in identical twins.

The receptor was isolated from a woman in her late teens or twenties in good health. Material: PBMCs. The chain couples TRBV2 to TRBJ2-1, with unresolved D. This chain's CDR3 is CASSLQPYNEQFF. In nucleotides, the CDR3 is TGTGCCAGCAGTCTCCAGCCATACAATGAGCAGTTCTTC.